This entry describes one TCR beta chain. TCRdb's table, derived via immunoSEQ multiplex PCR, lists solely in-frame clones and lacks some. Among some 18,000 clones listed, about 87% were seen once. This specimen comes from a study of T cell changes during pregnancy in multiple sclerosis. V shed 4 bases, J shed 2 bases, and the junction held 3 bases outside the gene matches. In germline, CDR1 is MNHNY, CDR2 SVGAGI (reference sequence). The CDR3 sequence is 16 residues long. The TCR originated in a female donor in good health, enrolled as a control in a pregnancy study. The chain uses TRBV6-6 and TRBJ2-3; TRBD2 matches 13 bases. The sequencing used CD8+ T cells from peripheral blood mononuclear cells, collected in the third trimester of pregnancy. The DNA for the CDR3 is TGTGCCAGCAGTTCGACTAGCGGGGGGTTCACAGATACGCAGTATTTT. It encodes CASSSTSGGFTDTQYF.